This TCR beta chain was recovered during a study of shared clonotypes between healthy human individuals. Study-wide results and limits: The sole specimen, blood, was sampled, and tissue repertoires likely differ. A handful of donors had roughly 5% of their naive CD4 clonotypes in common.

The CDR3 is made up of 14 amino acids. Trimming removed 5 bases at V and 8 bases at J, with 15 bases between. Germline CDR1 SGHTA, CDR2 FQGTGA. Only a few counts were recorded for this clone. Antigen: not known. Template for every sorted-subset replicate PCR totaled about 0.2 ug DNA, roughly 30,000 T cell genomes. The protocol was immunoSEQ multiplex PCR, while the TCRdb copy is restricted to in-frame clones and leaves out a portion. Of more than 850,000 clones listed, around 82% are singletons. This clonotype was obtained from a man in his late teens or twenties in good health. Some clones in this sample may be carry-over from other donors' samples. Input material: memory CD4+ T cells from PBMCs. Noted subset: CD45RA-negative fraction. The chain uses TRBV7-3 and TRBJ2-2; D may match TRBD1 or TRBD2 (5 bases each). CDR3 region: CASSTGRHVGELFF. The CDR3 coding sequence is TGTGCCAGCAGCACGGGACGGCACGTAGGGGAGCTGTTTTTT.